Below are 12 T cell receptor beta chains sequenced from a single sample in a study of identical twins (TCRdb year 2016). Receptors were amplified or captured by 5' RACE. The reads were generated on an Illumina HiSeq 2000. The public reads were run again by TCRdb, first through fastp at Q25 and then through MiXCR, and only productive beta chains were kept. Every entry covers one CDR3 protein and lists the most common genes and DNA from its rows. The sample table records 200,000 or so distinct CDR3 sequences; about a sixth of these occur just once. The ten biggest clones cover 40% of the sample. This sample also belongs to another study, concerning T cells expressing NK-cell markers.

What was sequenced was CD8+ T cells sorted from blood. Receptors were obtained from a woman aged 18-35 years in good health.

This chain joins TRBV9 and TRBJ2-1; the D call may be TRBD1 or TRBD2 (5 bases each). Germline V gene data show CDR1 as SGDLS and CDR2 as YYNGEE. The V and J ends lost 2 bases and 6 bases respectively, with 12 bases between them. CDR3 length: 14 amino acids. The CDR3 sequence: CASSVGGLGNEQFF. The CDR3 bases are TGTGCCAGCAGCGTTGGGGGATTGGGCAATGAGCAGTTCTTC.

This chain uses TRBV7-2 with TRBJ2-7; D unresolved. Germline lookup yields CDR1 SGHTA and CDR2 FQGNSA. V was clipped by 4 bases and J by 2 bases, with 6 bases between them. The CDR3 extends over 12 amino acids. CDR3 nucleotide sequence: TGTGCCAGCAGCTACCTTGCCTACGAGCAGTACTTC. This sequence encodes CASSYLAYEQYF.

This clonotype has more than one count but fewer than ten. CDR3 in DNA: TGTGCCAGCAGTCCACCGACTGGGAGCTCCTACAATGAGCAGTTCTTC. Amino acid sequence: CASSPPTGSSYNEQFF. The rearrangement uses TRBV6-1 and TRBJ2-1; D possibly corresponds to TRBD2 (5 bases). Germline V gene lookup returns CDR1 MNHNS and CDR2 SASEGT. V was trimmed by 5 bases and J by 0 bases, leaving 14 bases between them. The CDR3 loop spans 16 amino acids.

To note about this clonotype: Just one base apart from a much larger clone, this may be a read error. CDR3 bases: TGTGCCAGCAGTACAGGGTACAATGAGCAGTTCTTC. Its translation: CASSTGYNEQFF. The chain is built from TRBV6-6 and TRBJ2-1; D perhaps matches TRBD1 (6 bases). This CDR3 is 12 amino acids long. V gave up 5 bases and J gave up 4 bases, with 6 bases separating them. In germline, CDR1 is MNHNY, CDR2 SVGAGI (reference sequence).

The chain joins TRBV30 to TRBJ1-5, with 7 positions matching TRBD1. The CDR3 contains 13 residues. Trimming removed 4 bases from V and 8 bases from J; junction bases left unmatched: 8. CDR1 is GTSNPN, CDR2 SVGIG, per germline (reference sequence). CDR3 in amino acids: CAWTTGDGKPQHF. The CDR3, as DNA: TGTGCCTGGACTACAGGGGATGGGAAGCCCCAGCATTTT. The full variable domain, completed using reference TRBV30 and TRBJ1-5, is SQTIHQWPATLVQPVGSPLSLECTVEGTSNPNLYWYRQAAGRGLQLLFYSVGIGQISSEVPQNLSASRPQDRQFILSSKKLLLSDSGFYLCAWTTGDGKPQHFGDGTRLSIL.

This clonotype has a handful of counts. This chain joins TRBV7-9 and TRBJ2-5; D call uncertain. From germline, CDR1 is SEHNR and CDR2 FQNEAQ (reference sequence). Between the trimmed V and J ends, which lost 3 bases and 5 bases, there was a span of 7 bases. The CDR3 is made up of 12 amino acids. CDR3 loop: CASSFLGETQYF. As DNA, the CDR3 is TGTGCCAGCAGCTTTTTGGGGGAGACCCAGTACTTC.

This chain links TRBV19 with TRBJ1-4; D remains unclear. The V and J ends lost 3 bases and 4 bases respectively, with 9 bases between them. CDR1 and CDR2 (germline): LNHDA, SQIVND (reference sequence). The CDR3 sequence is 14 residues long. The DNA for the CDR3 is TGTGCCAGTAGTATCCGGGGTTATAATGAAAAACTGTTTTTT. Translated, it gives CASSIRGYNEKLFF.

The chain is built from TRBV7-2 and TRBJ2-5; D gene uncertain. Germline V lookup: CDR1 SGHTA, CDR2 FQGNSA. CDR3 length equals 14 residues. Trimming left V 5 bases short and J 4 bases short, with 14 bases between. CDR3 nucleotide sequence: TGTGCCAGCAGCCTCGACCTTTTCGCAGAGACCCAGTACTTC. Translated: CASSLDLFAETQYF.

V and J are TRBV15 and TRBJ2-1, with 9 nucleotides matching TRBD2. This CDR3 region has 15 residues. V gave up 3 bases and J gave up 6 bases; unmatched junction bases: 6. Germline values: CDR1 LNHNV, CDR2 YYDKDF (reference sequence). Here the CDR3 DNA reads TGTGCCACCAGCAGGGCCGCGGGGGGGATCAATGAGCAGTTCTTC. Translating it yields CATSRAAGGINEQFF.

CDR3: CASSLGFNQPQHF. CDR3 DNA sequence: TGCGCCAGCAGCTTGGGGTTTAATCAGCCCCAGCATTTT. This chain connects TRBV5-1 to TRBJ1-5; D not resolved. In germline, CDR1 is SGHRS, CDR2 YFSETQ. V lost 0 bases and J lost 4, with 5 bases in between. CDR3 length equals 13 residues. Using reference TRBV5-1 and TRBJ1-5 for the parts outside the CDR3, the full variable domain is KAGVTQTPRYLIKTRGQQVTLSCSPISGHRSVSWYQQTPGQGLQFLFEYFSETQRNKGNFPGRFSGRQFSNSRSEMNVSTLELGDSALYLCASSLGFNQPQHFGDGTRLSIL.

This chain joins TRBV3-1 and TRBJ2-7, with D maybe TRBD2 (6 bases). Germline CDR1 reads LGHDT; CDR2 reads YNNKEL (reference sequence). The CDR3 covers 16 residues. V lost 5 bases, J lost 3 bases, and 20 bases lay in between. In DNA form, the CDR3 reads TGTGCCAGCAGCGCGACCGAGACTAGGTCTGGCTACGAGCAGTACTTC. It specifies CASSATETRSGYEQYF.

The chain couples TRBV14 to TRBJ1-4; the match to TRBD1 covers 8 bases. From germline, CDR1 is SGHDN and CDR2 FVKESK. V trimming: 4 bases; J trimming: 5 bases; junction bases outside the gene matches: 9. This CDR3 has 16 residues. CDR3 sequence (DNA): TGTGCCAGCAGCCGGGACAGGCCACAATCCAATGAAAAACTGTTTTTT. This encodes CASSRDRPQSNEKLFF.